These T cell receptor beta chains were read from a single sample in a study of cytomegalovirus exposure and HLA in healthy donors. Profiling relied on immunoSEQ multiplex PCR, and the TCRdb table lists in-frame clones only, not all of them. This table has about 210,000 clones, about four fifths appearing once. The sample comprised PBMCs. Receptors originate from a male donor in good health and CMV-seropositive. CDR3s include the opening cysteine and the closing phenylalanine or tryptophan. Fields, in order: D gene, clone size, V gene, J gene, CDR3 protein, CDR3 DNA. A D gene is named only where the DNA matches it firmly. Not all rows give a size; the values are once, few, many and, for expanded clones, a class.

D: TRBD2
size: NA
V: TRBV7-9
J: TRBJ2-7
CDR3: CASSPPARGSNPYEQYF
DNA: TGTGCCAGCAGCCCCCCTGCGCGGGGGTCTAACCCCTACGAGCAGTACTTC

D: TRBD1
size: NA
V: TRBV19
J: TRBJ1-4
CDR3: CASSFRQGDEKLFF
DNA: TGTGCCAGTAGTTTTCGACAGGGTGATGAAAAACTGTTTTTT

D: TRBD1
size: NA
V: TRBV10-3
J: TRBJ1-5
CDR3: CAITDRGGQPQHF
DNA: TGTGCCATCACCGACAGGGGAGGCCAGCCCCAGCATTTT

D: TRBD1
size: NA
V: TRBV18
J: TRBJ1-4
CDR3: CASSLWDRATNEKLFF
DNA: TGTGCCAGCTCACTTTGGGACAGGGCTACTAATGAAAAACTGTTTTTT

D: TRBD1
size: NA
V: TRBV9
J: TRBJ2-6
CDR3: CASSARPGQGFTGANVLTF
DNA: TGTGCCAGCAGCGCTCGTCCGGGACAGGGATTCACTGGGGCCAACGTCCTGACTTTC

D: NA
size: NA
V: TRBV7-2
J: TRBJ2-3
CDR3: CASSLAGLTDTQYF
DNA: TGTGCCAGCAGCTTAGCGGGACTCACAGATACGCAGTATTTT

D: NA
size: NA
V: TRBV29-1
J: TRBJ2-7
CDR3: CSVGYWAAASYEQYF
DNA: TGCAGCGTTGGGTATTGGGCAGCCGCCTCGTACGAGCAGTACTTC

D: NA
size: once
V: TRBV7-9
J: TRBJ1-4
CDR3: CASILGGSEKLFF
DNA: TGTGCCAGCATCCTCGGGGGAAGCGAAAAACTGTTTTTT

D: NA
size: NA
V: TRBV6-5
J: TRBJ1-1
CDR3: CASRRGFLDTEAFF
DNA: TGTGCCAGCAGAAGGGGTTTTTTGGACACTGAAGCTTTCTTT

D: TRBD2
size: NA
V: TRBV5-6
J: TRBJ2-1
CDR3: CASRRGAGNRDEQFF
DNA: TGTGCCAGCCGCCGAGGAGCGGGAAATAGGGATGAGCAGTTCTTC

D: TRBD2
size: NA
V: TRBV5-1
J: TRBJ2-3
CDR3: CASSSGWGGRDTQYF
DNA: TGCGCCAGCAGCTCCGGGTGGGGGGGTAGGGATACGCAGTATTTT

D: NA
size: NA
V: TRBV7-9
J: TRBJ2-7
CDR3: CASSLWGDSYEQYF
DNA: TGTGCCAGCAGCTTATGGGGGGACTCCTACGAGCAGTACTTC

D: TRBD1
size: NA
V: TRBV7-2
J: TRBJ1-2
CDR3: CASSISGTGADGYTF
DNA: TGTGCCAGCAGCATTTCCGGGACAGGGGCCGATGGCTACACCTTC

D: TRBD1
size: few
V: TRBV5-1
J: TRBJ1-1
CDR3: CASSFLTGMNTEAFF
DNA: TGCGCCAGCAGCTTTCTGACAGGGATGAACACTGAAGCTTTCTTT

D: NA
size: once
V: TRBV6-6
J: TRBJ1-2
CDR3: CASSKNRDINYGYTF
DNA: TGTGCCAGCAGTAAAAACCGGGACATTAACTATGGCTACACCTTC

D: TRBD2
size: NA
V: TRBV5-1
J: TRBJ2-7
CDR3: CASSLESGGTYEQYF
DNA: TGCGCCAGCAGCTTGGAGAGCGGGGGGACCTACGAGCAGTACTTC

D: TRBD1
size: NA
V: TRBV2
J: TRBJ2-5
CDR3: CASSEAVATKTGGLGTQYF
DNA: TGTGCCAGCAGTGAAGCGGTAGCGACTAAAACAGGGGGATTGGGGACCCAGTACTTC